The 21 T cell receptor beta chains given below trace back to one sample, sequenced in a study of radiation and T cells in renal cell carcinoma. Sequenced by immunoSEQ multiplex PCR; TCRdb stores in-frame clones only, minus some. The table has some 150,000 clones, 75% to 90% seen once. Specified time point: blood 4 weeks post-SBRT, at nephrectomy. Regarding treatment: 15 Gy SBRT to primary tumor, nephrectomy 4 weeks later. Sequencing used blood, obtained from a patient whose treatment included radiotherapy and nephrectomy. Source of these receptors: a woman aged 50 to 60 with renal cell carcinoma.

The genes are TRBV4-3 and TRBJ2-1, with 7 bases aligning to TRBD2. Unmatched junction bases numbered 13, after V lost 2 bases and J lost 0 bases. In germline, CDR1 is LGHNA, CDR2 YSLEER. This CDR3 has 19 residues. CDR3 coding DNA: TGCGCCAGCAGCCAATCAATGACGGGGGGTCCCAGCTCCTACAATGAGCAGTTCTTC. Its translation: CASSQSMTGGPSSYNEQFF.

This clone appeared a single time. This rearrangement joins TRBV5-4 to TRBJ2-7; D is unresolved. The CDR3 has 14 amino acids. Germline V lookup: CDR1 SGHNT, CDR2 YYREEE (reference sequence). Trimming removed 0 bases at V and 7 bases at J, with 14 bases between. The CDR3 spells CASSLGWRRNEQYF. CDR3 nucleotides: TGTGCCAGCAGCTTGGGTTGGCGGCGGAATGAGCAGTACTTC.

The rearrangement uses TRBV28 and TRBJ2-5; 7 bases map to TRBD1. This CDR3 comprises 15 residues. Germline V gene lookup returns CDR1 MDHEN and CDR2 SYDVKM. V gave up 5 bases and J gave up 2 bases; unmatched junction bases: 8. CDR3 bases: TGTGCCAGCAGTCTCCTTGGGACAGTACAAGAGACCCAGTACTTC. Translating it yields CASSLLGTVQETQYF.

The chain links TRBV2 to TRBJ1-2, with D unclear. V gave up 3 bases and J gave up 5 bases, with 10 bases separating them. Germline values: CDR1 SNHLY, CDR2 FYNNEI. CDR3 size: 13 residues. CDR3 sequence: CASSEQISYGYTF. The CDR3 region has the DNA TGTGCCAGCAGTGAGCAAATCTCATATGGCTACACCTTC.

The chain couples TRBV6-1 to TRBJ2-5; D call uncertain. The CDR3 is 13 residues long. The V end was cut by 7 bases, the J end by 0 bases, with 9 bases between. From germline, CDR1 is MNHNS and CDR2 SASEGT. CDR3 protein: CASKDIYQETQYF. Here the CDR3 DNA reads TGTGCCAGCAAAGACATCTACCAAGAGACCCAGTACTTC.

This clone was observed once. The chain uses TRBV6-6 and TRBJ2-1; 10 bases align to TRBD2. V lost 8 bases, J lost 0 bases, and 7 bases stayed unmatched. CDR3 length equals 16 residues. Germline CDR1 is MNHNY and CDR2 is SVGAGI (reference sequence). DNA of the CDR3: TGTGCCAGCCGTGGACTAGCGGCCAGCTCCTACAATGAGCAGTTCTTC. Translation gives CASRGLAASSYNEQFF.

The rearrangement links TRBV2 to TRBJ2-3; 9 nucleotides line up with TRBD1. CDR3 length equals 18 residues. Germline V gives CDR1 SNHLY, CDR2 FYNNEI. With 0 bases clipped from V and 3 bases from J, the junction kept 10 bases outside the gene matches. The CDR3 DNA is TGTGCCAGCAGTGAAGCCACCAACAGGGGGCGATTTACAGATACGCAGTATTTT. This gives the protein CASSEATNRGRFTDTQYF.

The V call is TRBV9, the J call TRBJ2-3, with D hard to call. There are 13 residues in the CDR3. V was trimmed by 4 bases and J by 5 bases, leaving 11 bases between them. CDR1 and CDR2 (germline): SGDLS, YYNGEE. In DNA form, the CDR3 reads TGTGCCAGCAGCCCCCAGCCACGAGATACGCAGTATTTT. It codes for CASSPQPRDTQYF.

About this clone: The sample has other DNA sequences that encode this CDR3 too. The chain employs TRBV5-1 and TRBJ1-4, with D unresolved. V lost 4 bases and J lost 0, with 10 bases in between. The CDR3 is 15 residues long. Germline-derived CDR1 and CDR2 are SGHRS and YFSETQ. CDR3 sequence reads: CASSPDRATNEKLFF. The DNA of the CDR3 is TGCGCCAGCAGCCCAGATAGGGCAACTAATGAAAAACTGTTTTTT.

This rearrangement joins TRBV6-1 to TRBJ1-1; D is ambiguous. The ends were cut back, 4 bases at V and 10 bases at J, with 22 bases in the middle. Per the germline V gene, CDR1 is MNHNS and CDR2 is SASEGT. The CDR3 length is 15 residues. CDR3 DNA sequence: TGTGCCAGCAGTGCTGAAGGAGACACTATTGATCCAGCTTTCTTT. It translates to CASSAEGDTIDPAFF.

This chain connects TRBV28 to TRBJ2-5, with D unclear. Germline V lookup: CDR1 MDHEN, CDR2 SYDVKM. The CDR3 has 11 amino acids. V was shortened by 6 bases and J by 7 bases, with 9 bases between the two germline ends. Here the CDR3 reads CASRKLGTQYF. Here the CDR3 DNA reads TGTGCCAGCAGGAAACTTGGGACCCAGTACTTC.

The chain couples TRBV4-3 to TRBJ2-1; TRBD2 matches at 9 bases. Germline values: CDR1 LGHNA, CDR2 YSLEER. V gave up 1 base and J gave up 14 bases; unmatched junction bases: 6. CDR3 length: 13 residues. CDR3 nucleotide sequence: TGCGCCAGCAGCCAAGGTATAGCGGGGGTTAAGTTCTTC. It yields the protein CASSQGIAGVKFF.

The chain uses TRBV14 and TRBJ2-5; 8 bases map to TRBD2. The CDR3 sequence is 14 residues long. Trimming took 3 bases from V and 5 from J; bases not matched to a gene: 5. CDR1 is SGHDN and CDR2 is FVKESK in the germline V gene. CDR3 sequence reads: CASSQARGGETQYF. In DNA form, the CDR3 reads TGTGCCAGCAGCCAGGCCCGGGGGGGTGAGACCCAGTACTTC.

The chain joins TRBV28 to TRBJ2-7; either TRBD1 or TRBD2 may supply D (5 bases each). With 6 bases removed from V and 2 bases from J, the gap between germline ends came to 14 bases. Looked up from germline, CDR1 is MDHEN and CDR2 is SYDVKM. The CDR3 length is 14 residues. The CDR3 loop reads CASSSGTIPYEQYF. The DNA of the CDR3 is TGTGCCAGCAGCTCCGGGACGATCCCCTACGAGCAGTACTTC.

The CDR3 here is CASSIDRAVSETQYF. For the CDR3, the DNA is TGTGCCAGTAGTATAGATCGTGCAGTCTCAGAGACCCAGTACTTC. The rearrangement links TRBV19 to TRBJ2-5; D remains unclear. The germline V gene has CDR1 LNHDA and CDR2 SQIVND (reference sequence). V was cut by 0 bases and J by 4 bases, with 12 bases left in between. This CDR3 spans 15 amino acids.

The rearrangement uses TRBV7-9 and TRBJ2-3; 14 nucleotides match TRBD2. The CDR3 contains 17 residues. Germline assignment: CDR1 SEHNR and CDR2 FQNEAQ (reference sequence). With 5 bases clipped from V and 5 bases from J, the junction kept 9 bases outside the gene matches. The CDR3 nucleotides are TGTGCCAGCAGCCCCCGGACTAGCGGGGGGCGGGGAGATACGCAGTATTTT. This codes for CASSPRTSGGRGDTQYF.

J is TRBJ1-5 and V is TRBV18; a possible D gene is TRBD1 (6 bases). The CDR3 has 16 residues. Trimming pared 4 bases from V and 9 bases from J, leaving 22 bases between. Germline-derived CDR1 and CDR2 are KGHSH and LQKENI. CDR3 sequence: CASSRTAQGVNGPQHF. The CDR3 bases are TGTGCCAGCTCACGTACCGCACAGGGCGTTAATGGGCCCCAGCATTTT.

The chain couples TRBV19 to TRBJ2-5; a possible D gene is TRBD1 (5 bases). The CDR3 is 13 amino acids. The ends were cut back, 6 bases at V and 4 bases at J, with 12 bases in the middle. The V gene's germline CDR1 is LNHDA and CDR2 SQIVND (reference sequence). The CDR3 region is CASSGRGRETQYF. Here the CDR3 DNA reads TGTGCCAGTAGCGGTAGGGGAAGAGAGACCCAGTACTTC.

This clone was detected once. CDR3: CSARGEVEQFF. The CDR3 nucleotides read TGCAGTGCTAGAGGGGAGGTCGAGCAGTTCTTC. The J gene is TRBJ2-1, the V gene TRBV20-1; tentative D call: TRBD2 (6 bases). This CDR3 has 11 residues. V was cut by 1 base and J by 10 bases, with 8 bases left in between. In germline, CDR1 is DFQATT, CDR2 SNEGSKA (reference sequence).

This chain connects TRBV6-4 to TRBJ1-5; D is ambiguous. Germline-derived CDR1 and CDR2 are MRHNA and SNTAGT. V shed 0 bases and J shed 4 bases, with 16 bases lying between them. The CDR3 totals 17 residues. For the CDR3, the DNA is TGTGCCAGCAGTGACTCGGATCTCTCCCCCCATAATCAGCCCCAGCATTTT. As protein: CASSDSDLSPHNQPQHF.

CDR3 sequence reads: CASSIPGDTQYF. The CDR3, as DNA: TGTGCCAGCAGCATCCCAGGGGATACGCAGTATTTT. The gene calls are TRBV9 and TRBJ2-3; possible D gene TRBD1, 5 bases. Between the trimmed V and J ends, which lost 4 bases and 6 bases, there was a span of 9 bases. Germline V CDR1 and CDR2: SGDLS, YYNGEE. The CDR3 has 12 amino acids.